A single sample gave rise to the 24 T cell receptor beta chains below, sequenced in a study of shared clonotypes between healthy human individuals. Naive CD8 cells comprised CD45RO-negative, CCR7-positively selected cells, excluding terminally differentiated effector memory CD45RA+ cells. TCRdb's table, derived via immunoSEQ multiplex PCR, lists solely in-frame clones and lacks some. This table holds millions of clones, just over 90% found once. The sequenced sample was naive CD8+ T cells from PBMCs. These receptors were collected from a man in his late teens or twenties in good health. Some clones in this sample may be carry-over from other donors' samples.

This clone was seen only once. The chain recombines TRBV9 with TRBJ1-3; 8 bases map to TRBD1. V lost 0 bases, J lost 4 bases, and 6 bases stayed unmatched. The germline V gene encodes CDR1 SGDLS and CDR2 YYNGEE. This CDR3 is 16 amino acids long. The CDR3 region is CASSVGQGAEGNTIYF. DNA of the CDR3: TGTGCCAGCAGCGTAGGTCAGGGGGCAGAAGGAAACACCATATATTTT.

Regarding this clone: This specimen includes other DNA sequences encoding the same CDR3. J is TRBJ1-1 and V is TRBV5-1; unclear D gene. The CDR3 consists of 14 residues. Germline V gives CDR1 SGHRS, CDR2 YFSETQ. V lost 0 bases to trimming and J lost 1 base, with 7 bases between them. The CDR3 loop reads CASSLDRSNTEAFF. The CDR3 DNA is TGCGCCAGCAGCTTGGATAGGTCGAACACTGAAGCTTTCTTT.

This chain joins TRBV29-1 and TRBJ1-2; 7 nucleotides line up with TRBD1. Unmatched junction bases numbered 3, after V lost 4 bases and J lost 1 base. CDR1 and CDR2 from the germline V gene are SQVTM and ANQGSEA. CDR3 length: 13 residues. The CDR3 protein is CSVVQGDNYGYTF. In DNA, the CDR3 is TGCAGCGTTGTCCAGGGGGATAACTATGGCTACACCTTC.

The chain is built from TRBV13 and TRBJ1-2; TRBD1 might be the D (6 bases). V was shortened by 5 bases and J by 4 bases, with 11 bases between the two germline ends. Germline values: CDR1 PRHDT, CDR2 FYEKMQ (reference sequence). CDR3 length equals 13 residues. For the CDR3, the DNA is TGTGCCAGCAGCGCCCAGGGGAGCTATGGCTACACCTTC. Translated, it gives CASSAQGSYGYTF.

The chain carries TRBV29-1 and TRBJ2-7, with TRBD2 identical over 7 bases. There are 13 residues in the CDR3. Trimming removed 7 bases from V and 3 bases from J; junction bases left unmatched: 9. Germline V gives CDR1 SQVTM, CDR2 ANQGSEA. CDR3 DNA sequence: TGCAGCGCTATAACTAGCGCCGACTACGAGCAGTACTTC. It encodes CSAITSADYEQYF.

The rearrangement links TRBV5-6 to TRBJ2-1; D uncertain. CDR1 is SGHDT, CDR2 YYEEEE, per germline. V dropped 4 bases and J dropped 8 bases, with 10 bases sitting between them. The CDR3 totals 12 residues. CDR3 loop: CASSLGPYEQFF. CDR3 nucleotide sequence: TGTGCCAGCAGCCTCGGACCGTATGAGCAGTTCTTC.

The chain combines TRBV27 with TRBJ2-2; 8 positions agree with TRBD2. The CDR3 sequence is 16 residues long. Germline loops: CDR1 MNHEY, CDR2 SMNVEV (reference sequence). V dropped 6 bases and J dropped 2; count of bases not matched to a gene: 8. CDR3 in amino acids: CASRPHGGENTGELFF. The CDR3 DNA is TGTGCCAGCAGACCTCACGGGGGGGAAAACACCGGGGAGCTGTTTTTT.

Of note for this clone: Compared with germline, one end of the junction differs, possibly owing to a read error. The V call is TRBV4-3, the J call TRBJ1-2; D is possibly TRBD1 (5 bases). From germline, CDR1 is LGHNA and CDR2 YSLEER. This CDR3 comprises 13 residues. CDR3: CASSQEVWWDPHF. The CDR3 DNA sequence: TGCGCCAGCAGCCAAGAGGTATGGTGGGACCCACACTTC.

The chain recombines TRBV28 with TRBJ2-5; 8 nucleotides align to TRBD2. Trimming took 1 base from V and 3 from J; bases not matched to a gene: 19. This CDR3 contains 20 residues. The V gene's germline CDR1 is MDHEN and CDR2 SYDVKM. Written as DNA, the CDR3 is TGTGCCAGCAGTTTATTCGCGGTAGCGGGACCTTTTGTGGGCGAAGAGACCCAGTACTTC. This gives the protein CASSLFAVAGPFVGEETQYF.

This chain joins TRBV12-2 and TRBJ2-3; TRBD2 is taken as the D call from the table, unchecked against the DNA. TRBV12-2 is given as a pseudogene. This CDR3 has 17 amino acids. CDR3 DNA: TGTGCAAGTCGCTTAAAGACCGGGACTGGCCCTCCGGATACGCAGTATTTT. It is translated as CASRLKTGTGPPDTQYF.

The gene calls are TRBV25-1 and TRBJ2-7; tentative D call: TRBD1 (5 bases). The germline V gene has CDR1 MGHDK and CDR2 SYGVNS. V lost 5 bases and J lost 6, with 5 bases in between. The CDR3 totals 10 residues. The DNA for the CDR3 is TGTGCCAGCAGTAGGGGCGAGCAGTACTTC. Its protein is CASSRGEQYF.

The V and J genes are TRBV9 and TRBJ1-2; D gene ambiguous. The CDR3 consists of 13 residues. V dropped 4 bases and J dropped 7 bases, with 14 bases sitting between them. In germline, CDR1 is SGDLS, CDR2 YYNGEE. In DNA form, the CDR3 reads TGTGCCAGCAGCCCTTTCCCGGGCGGTGGCTACACCTTC. Its translation: CASSPFPGGGYTF.

This clone was seen a few times. The rearrangement uses TRBV5-8 and TRBJ1-5; tentative D call: TRBD1 (5 bases). Germline-derived CDR1 and CDR2 are SGHTS and YDEGEE. This CDR3 region has 14 residues. With 7 bases removed from V and 3 bases from J, the gap between germline ends came to 14 bases. The CDR3, as DNA: TGTGCCAGCGGCCAGGGCTTTCTCAATCAGCCCCAGCATTTT. It specifies CASGQGFLNQPQHF.

The J gene is TRBJ2-3, the V gene TRBV27; 7 positions match TRBD1. Germline CDR1 is MNHEY and CDR2 is SMNVEV (reference sequence). The CDR3 runs to 16 residues. J gave up 1 base and V 6 bases, and 10 bases lay outside the gene matches. The CDR3 sequence: CASSGLITGGTDTQYF. The CDR3 bases are TGTGCCAGCAGCGGACTTATTACAGGGGGCACAGATACGCAGTATTTT.

The V call is TRBV29-1, the J call TRBJ2-3; D might be TRBD1 or TRBD2, each matching 5 bases. This CDR3 has 12 residues. CDR1 and CDR2 (germline): SQVTM, ANQGSEA. V gave up 7 bases and J gave up 0 bases, with 8 bases separating them. The CDR3 reads CSGRTSTDTQYF. CDR3 DNA sequence: TGCAGCGGGAGGACAAGCACAGATACGCAGTATTTT.

The J gene is TRBJ2-1, the V gene TRBV7-9, with 7 bases fitting TRBD2. The CDR3 consists of 15 residues. V shed 5 bases, J shed 6 bases, and the junction held 10 bases outside the gene matches. CDR1 and CDR2 (germline): SEHNR, FQNEAQ (reference sequence). The CDR3 DNA reads TGTGCCAGCAGCAGCGGGACGGAGCTTCCCAATGAGCAGTTCTTC. Translation: CASSSGTELPNEQFF.

The CDR3 DNA is TGTGCCAGCAGCGTAGCTCCGGGTGAGCAGTTCTTC. This codes for CASSVAPGEQFF. The chain combines TRBV9 with TRBJ2-1; D unresolved. The CDR3 covers 12 residues. Trimming took 0 bases from V and 9 from J, leaving 7 bases between them. CDR1 is SGDLS and CDR2 is YYNGEE in the germline V gene.

This clone was picked up one time. CDR3 protein: CASSTGTGFDEQYF. As DNA, the CDR3 is TGTGCCAGCAGCACCGGGACAGGCTTTGACGAGCAGTACTTC. The rearrangement links TRBV5-8 to TRBJ2-7, with 8 bases matching TRBD1. V shed 4 bases, J shed 5 bases, and the junction held 8 bases outside the gene matches. The CDR3 consists of 14 residues. CDR1 is SGHTS, CDR2 YDEGEE, per germline.

A note on this clone: One junction end disagrees with the germline gene, perhaps due to a read error. CDR3 DNA: TGTGCCAGCAGCGTAGCGGGAGGATCTTGGGGTGAGCAGTTCTTC. As protein: CASSVAGGSWGEQFF. J is TRBJ2-1 and V is TRBV7-6; 10 bases line up with TRBD2. The germline CDR1 and CDR2 sequences are SGHVS and FNYEAQ. The CDR3 length is 15 residues.

The chain has TRBV21-1 and TRBJ1-2. TRBV21-1 is assigned pseudogene status. The CDR3 loop spans 14 amino acids. The CDR3 protein is CASSLTEGIYGYTF. DNA of the CDR3: TGTGCCAGTAGTTTAACGGAAGGAATCTATGGCTACACCTTC.

The J gene is TRBJ1-2, the V gene TRBV19; 7 bases match TRBD1. The CDR3 has 14 residues. Germline V gives CDR1 LNHDA, CDR2 SQIVND (reference sequence). Trimming removed 9 bases from V and 3 bases from J; junction bases left unmatched: 10. The CDR3 nucleotides are TGTGCCAGCTATAGTGGGACAGCGTACTATGGCTACACCTTC. This gives the protein CASYSGTAYYGYTF. Variable domain in full (rest from reference TRBV19 and TRBJ1-2): DGGITQSPKYLFRKEGQNVTLSCEQNLNHDAMYWYRQDPGQGLRLIYYSQIVNDFQKGDIAEGYSVSREKKESFPLTVTSAQKNPTAFYLCASYSGTAYYGYTFGSGTRLTVV.

The chain carries TRBV28 and TRBJ2-6; a weak D match, TRBD2 (5 bases). This CDR3 contains 15 residues. CDR1 and CDR2 from the germline V gene are MDHEN and SYDVKM. V was trimmed by 5 bases and J by 4 bases, leaving 12 bases between them. The CDR3 here is CASSVLWEGANVLTF. In DNA form, the CDR3 reads TGTGCCAGCAGTGTTCTTTGGGAGGGGGCCAACGTCCTGACTTTC.

This chain connects TRBV28 to TRBJ1-2; D may be TRBD1 (5 bases). V lost 3 bases and J lost 4, with 12 bases in between. CDR1 is MDHEN, CDR2 SYDVKM, per germline. The CDR3 is 14 residues long. The CDR3 nucleotides read TGTGCCAGCAGTTTCCACGGACATCGCTATGGCTACACCTTC. Translation: CASSFHGHRYGYTF.

The gene calls are TRBV7-7 and TRBJ2-1; 7 nucleotides match TRBD2. The CDR3 sequence is 15 residues long. Losses at the gene ends were 1 base for V and 0 bases for J; bases not matched to a gene: 0. Germline CDR1 SSHAT, CDR2 FNYEAQ (reference sequence). DNA for the CDR3: TGTGCCAGCAGCTTAGGGACTAGCTCCTACAATGAGCAGTTCTTC. Protein: CASSLGTSSYNEQFF.